Described below is a single TCR beta chain sequence and its context. The antigen remains unidentified. Looked up from germline, CDR1 is SGHTS and CDR2 is YDEGEE. The CDR3 loop spans 12 amino acids. V lost 7 bases and J lost 1, with 8 bases in between. TCRdb keeps only in-frame clones here, not all; method: immunoSEQ multiplex PCR. The table records about 30,000 clones, over 85% of them present only once. The sample comes from a study of lymphopenia after photon versus proton radiotherapy. Study outcomes and limitations: Survival link was tested only in deceased patients; proton benefit remains a possibility. Larger post-nadir TCR diversity loss correlated inversely with survival in deceased patients. Relative stability marked proton patients; photon patients lost diversity and naive cells.

The genes are TRBV5-8 and TRBJ2-5; D may be TRBD1 (5 bases). This sequence was found in a woman in her 50s with cholangiocarcinoma. Sequencing was performed on peripheral blood, taken from a patient treated with photon-based radiotherapy. Here the CDR3 reads CASRQLQETQYF. The CDR3 bases are TGTGCCAGCCGACAGCTCCAAGAGACCCAGTACTTC.